The 22 T cell receptor beta chains given below trace back to one sample, sequenced in a study of human thymus T cells (dated by TCRdb to 2019 to 2021). Libraries were built with the immunoSEQ multiplex PCR assay. The source is immuneACCESS, and TCRdb retained only in-frame sequences with V and J called. Part of the clones is not carried over; for the studies checked, unresolved V genes explain less than half of this, and the remainder is unexplained. The sample contains tens of thousands of clones, 95% of them found a single time. The ten largest clonotypes hold around 0.034% of the sample. Thymus tissue was collected as surgical resects that were removed during corrective cardiac surgery. Sequenced: thymus tissue. These receptor sequences come from a girl less than two years old with a congenital heart defect but otherwise immunologically healthy.

The rearrangement uses TRBV5-8 and TRBJ2-7; 7 positions match TRBD2. The CDR3 has 16 residues. The trim removed 7 bases at V and 2 bases at J, leaving 15 bases unmatched. Looked up from germline, CDR1 is SGHTS and CDR2 is YDEGEE. CDR3 coding DNA: TGTGCCAGCCCAAGCCCCTACAGCGGGATCACCTACGAGCAGTACTTC. Amino acid sequence: CASPSPYSGITYEQYF.

The rearrangement joins TRBV5-4 to TRBJ1-2; D not resolved. From germline, CDR1 is SGHNT and CDR2 YYREEE (reference sequence). V was pared by 1 base and J by 2 bases, with 9 bases between. CDR3 length equals 14 residues. The DNA of the CDR3 is TGTGCCAGCAGCTTGATGGTCTCCAACTATGGCTACACCTTC. Translation: CASSLMVSNYGYTF.

The chain employs TRBV4-3 and TRBJ2-7; 9 bases agree with TRBD2. J gave up 7 bases and V 0 bases, and 10 bases lay outside the gene matches. CDR1 is LGHNA, CDR2 YSLEER, per germline. This CDR3 spans 16 amino acids. Here the CDR3 reads CASSQDPVAGVGEQYF. The CDR3 region has the DNA TGCGCCAGCAGCCAAGACCCCGTAGCGGGAGTGGGTGAGCAGTACTTC.

The chain joins TRBV7-6 to TRBJ2-7, with TRBD2 matching 11 bases. This CDR3 is built from 16 residues. Germline-derived CDR1 and CDR2 are SGHVS and FNYEAQ. V lost 5 bases, J lost 7 bases, and 13 bases stayed unmatched. The CDR3 sequence is CASSPGLAGGPREQYF. The CDR3 coding sequence is TGTGCCAGCAGCCCCGGGTTAGCGGGAGGGCCTCGGGAGCAGTACTTC.

The chain combines TRBV5-6 with TRBJ2-3, with 12 bases identical to TRBD2. With 1 base clipped from V and 3 bases from J, the junction kept 9 bases outside the gene matches. The CDR3 spans 18 residues. Germline lookup yields CDR1 SGHDT and CDR2 YYEEEE. The chain's CDR3 is CASSLSTLAGGPTDTQYF. Here the CDR3 DNA reads TGTGCCAGCAGCTTGTCCACTCTAGCGGGAGGGCCGACAGATACGCAGTATTTT.

This sequence joins TRBV4-3 and TRBJ2-7, with D maybe TRBD1 (5 bases). The ends were cut back, 4 bases at V and 5 bases at J, with 12 bases in the middle. The CDR3 contains 13 residues. Germline V lookup: CDR1 LGHNA, CDR2 YSLEER. The CDR3 loop is CASSRGRANEQYF. Written as DNA, the CDR3 is TGCGCCAGCAGCCGCGGCAGGGCGAACGAGCAGTACTTC.

This clone was detected once. The J gene is TRBJ1-3, the V gene TRBV4-1; D is uncertain. The germline V and J ends were trimmed by 0 bases and 1 base, with 22 bases remaining between them. From germline, CDR1 is MGHRA and CDR2 YSYEKL. CDR3 length: 20 amino acids. In DNA form, the CDR3 reads TGCGCCAGCAGCCAAGATAGACGGCAGAAGGGCCCCGATTCTGGAAACACCATATATTTT. Translating it yields CASSQDRRQKGPDSGNTIYF.

CDR3: CASSPGLGSQGITDTQYF. CDR3 nucleotides: TGTGCCAGCAGCCCGGGGCTCGGTAGCCAAGGGATTACAGATACGCAGTATTTT. The chain has TRBV4-2 and TRBJ2-3; D is tentatively TRBD1 or TRBD2 (5 bases each). Germline V gives CDR1 LGHNA, CDR2 YNFKEQ. V lost 4 bases to trimming and J lost 3 bases, with 23 bases between them. The CDR3 spans 18 residues.

The chain is built from TRBV6-1 and TRBJ2-7, with D unresolved. CDR3 length equals 15 residues. Germline CDR1 is MNHNS and CDR2 is SASEGT. Trimming removed 3 bases at V and 2 bases at J, with 14 bases between. CDR3 residues: CASSDTWWAAYEQYF. The CDR3 coding sequence is TGTGCCAGCAGTGATACTTGGTGGGCAGCCTACGAGCAGTACTTC.

The CDR3 DNA reads as TGCAGCGTTGAAGTAACGGACGCCTGGTACTCTGGAAACACCATATATTTT. Amino acids: CSVEVTDAWYSGNTIYF. The chain couples TRBV29-1 to TRBJ1-3; the D is unclear. CDR3 length: 17 residues. The V end was cut by 1 base, the J end by 0 bases, with 16 bases between. Germline V gene data show CDR1 as SQVTM and CDR2 as ANQGSEA.

J is TRBJ2-1 and V is TRBV28, with 8 positions matching TRBD1. The CDR3 consists of 17 residues. J was trimmed by 0 bases and V by 6 bases; bases with no gene match: 10. The germline gives CDR1 MDHEN, CDR2 SYDVKM. CDR3 in amino acids: CASSPGTGHLSYNEQFF. As DNA, the CDR3 is TGTGCCAGCAGCCCCGGGACAGGTCATCTCTCCTACAATGAGCAGTTCTTC.

The chain combines TRBV5-1 with TRBJ2-5; the match to TRBD2 covers 8 bases. V shed 4 bases, J shed 5 bases, and the junction held 16 bases outside the gene matches. The CDR3 runs 17 residues. Germline CDR1 and CDR2: SGHRS and YFSETQ. Written as DNA, the CDR3 is TGCGCCAGCAGCGGGGGCCAACTAGCGGAAGCTTGGGAGACCCAGTACTTC. Translating it yields CASSGGQLAEAWETQYF.

This chain joins TRBV2 and TRBJ2-6, with no clear D. Trimming shortened V by 6 bases and J by 4 bases, and 13 bases separated the two germline ends. The CDR3 has 15 residues. Germline loops: CDR1 SNHLY, CDR2 FYNNEI. The CDR3 here is CASRDILTGANVLTF. The DNA of the CDR3 is TGTGCCAGCAGGGATATCCTCACCGGGGCCAACGTCCTGACTTTC.

The chain carries TRBV27 and TRBJ2-3; D is uncertain. This CDR3 has 15 amino acids. Trimming removed 6 bases from V and 7 bases from J, with 20 bases in between. CDR1 is MNHEY and CDR2 is SMNVEV in the germline V gene (reference sequence). The CDR3 loop is CASRPASSNTNTQYF. In DNA, the CDR3 is TGTGCCAGCAGACCCGCCAGCTCTAACACGAATACGCAGTATTTT.

This chain joins TRBV6-5 and TRBJ1-6; D may be TRBD1 (5 bases). CDR3 length: 16 amino acids. Germline CDR1 MNHEY, CDR2 SVGAGI. V was pared by 4 bases and J by 8 bases, with 18 bases between. CDR3 DNA: TGTGCCAGCAGTTCCTTCGACAGCAGCTGGGATTCACCCCTCCACTTT. It specifies CASSSFDSSWDSPLHF.

The chain combines TRBV9 with TRBJ1-2; 9 positions match TRBD1. The germline V gene has CDR1 SGDLS and CDR2 YYNGEE. The CDR3 has 15 residues. V lost 3 bases to trimming and J lost 12 bases; unmatched junction nucleotides: 15. CDR3 residues: CASSAPGQGRRRNTF. The CDR3 DNA reads TGTGCCAGCAGCGCCCCGGGACAGGGAAGGAGGAGGAACACCTTC. Looking up the rest from reference TRBV9 and TRBJ1-2 gives the full variable domain: DSGVTQTPKHLITATGQRVTLRCSPRSGDLSVYWYQQSLDQGLQFLIQYYNGEERAKGNILERFSAQQFPDLHSELNLSSLELGDSALYFCASSAPGQGRRRNTFGSGTRLTVV.

V usage is TRBV6-5 and J usage is TRBJ2-2; 8 bases map to TRBD2. Trimming removed 3 bases from V and 4 bases from J; junction bases left unmatched: 7. The CDR3 consists of 16 residues. CDR1 is MNHEY and CDR2 is SVGAGI in the germline V gene. The CDR3 here is CASSYHGRALTGELFF. DNA for the CDR3: TGTGCCAGCAGTTATCACGGGAGGGCCCTCACCGGGGAGCTGTTTTTT.

The chain carries TRBV7-9 and TRBJ1-2, with D perhaps TRBD1 (5 bases). The CDR3 consists of 14 residues. Germline V gene lookup returns CDR1 SEHNR and CDR2 FQNEAQ (reference sequence). V lost 9 bases, J lost 0 bases, and 14 bases lay in between. The CDR3 sequence: CASTHRGSNYGYTF. The CDR3 coding sequence is TGTGCCAGTACCCATCGGGGGTCTAACTATGGCTACACCTTC.

The chain links TRBV19 to TRBJ1-5; TRBD1 agrees at 9 bases. V lost 4 bases to trimming and J lost 3 bases; unmatched junction nucleotides: 16. The CDR3 contains 19 residues. Per the germline V gene, CDR1 is LNHDA and CDR2 is SQIVND (reference sequence). In nucleotides, the CDR3 is TGTGCCAGTAGTACCCTTCCAGGAGGGGACAGGGCGGCCAATCAGCCCCAGCATTTT. Amino acids: CASSTLPGGDRAANQPQHF.

This clone was seen only once. The rearrangement joins TRBV20-1 to TRBJ2-3; D is ambiguous. The length of the CDR3 is 10 residues. The germline V and J ends were trimmed by 0 bases and 12 bases, with 7 bases remaining between them. From germline, CDR1 is DFQATT and CDR2 SNEGSKA (reference sequence). The CDR3 here is CSARDARQYF. In DNA form, the CDR3 reads TGCAGTGCTAGAGATGCCCGACAGTATTTT.

The chain combines TRBV29-1 with TRBJ1-2; D gene unclear. Germline V gene sequence: CDR1 SQVTM, CDR2 ANQGSEA. This CDR3 has 13 residues. V was cut by 4 bases and J by 2 bases, with 11 bases left in between. CDR3 sequence: CSVGEGRNYGYTF. CDR3 DNA sequence: TGCAGCGTTGGGGAAGGGAGGAACTATGGCTACACCTTC.

CDR3 region: CASSFPGQGYEQYF. CDR3 DNA sequence: TGTGCCAGCAGTTTCCCGGGACAAGGCTACGAGCAGTACTTC. V gene TRBV28 combines with J gene TRBJ2-7; the D gene is possibly TRBD1 (6 bases). Per the germline V gene, CDR1 is MDHEN and CDR2 is SYDVKM. Trimming stripped 3 bases from V and 3 bases from J, with 12 bases between. CDR3 size: 14 residues.